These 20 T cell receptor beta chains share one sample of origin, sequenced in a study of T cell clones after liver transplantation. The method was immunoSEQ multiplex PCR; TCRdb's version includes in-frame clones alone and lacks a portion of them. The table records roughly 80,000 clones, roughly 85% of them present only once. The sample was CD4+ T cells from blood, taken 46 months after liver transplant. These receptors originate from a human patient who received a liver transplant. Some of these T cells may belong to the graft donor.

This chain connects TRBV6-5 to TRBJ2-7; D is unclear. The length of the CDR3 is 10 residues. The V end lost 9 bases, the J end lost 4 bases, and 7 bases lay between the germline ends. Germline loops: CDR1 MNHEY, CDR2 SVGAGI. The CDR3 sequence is CARVCYEQYF. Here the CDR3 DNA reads TGTGCCAGGGTCTGTTACGAGCAGTACTTC.

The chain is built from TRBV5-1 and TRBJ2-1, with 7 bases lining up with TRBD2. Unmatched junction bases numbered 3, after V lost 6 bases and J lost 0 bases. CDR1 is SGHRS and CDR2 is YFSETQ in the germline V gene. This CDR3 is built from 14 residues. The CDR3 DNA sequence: TGCGCCAGCAAAGAGCGGGGCTCCTACAATGAGCAGTTCTTC. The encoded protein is CASKERGSYNEQFF.

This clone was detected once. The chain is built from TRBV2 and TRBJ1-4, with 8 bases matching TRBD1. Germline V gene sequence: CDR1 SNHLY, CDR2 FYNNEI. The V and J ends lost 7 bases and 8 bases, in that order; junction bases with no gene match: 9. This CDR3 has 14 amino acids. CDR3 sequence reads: CASTQDRVVEKLFF. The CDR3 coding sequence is TGTGCCAGCACCCAGGACAGGGTGGTCGAAAAACTGTTTTTT.

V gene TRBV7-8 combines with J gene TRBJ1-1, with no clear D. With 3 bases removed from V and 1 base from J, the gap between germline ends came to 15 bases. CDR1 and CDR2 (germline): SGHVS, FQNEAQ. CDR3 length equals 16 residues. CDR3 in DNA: TGTGCCAGCAGCTTTATACGAGGGTTTTCGAACACTGAAGCTTTCTTT. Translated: CASSFIRGFSNTEAFF.

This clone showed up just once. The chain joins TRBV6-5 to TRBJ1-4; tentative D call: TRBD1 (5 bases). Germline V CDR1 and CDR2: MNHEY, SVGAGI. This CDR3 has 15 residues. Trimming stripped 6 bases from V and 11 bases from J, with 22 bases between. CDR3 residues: CASSPDHTPPGKLFF. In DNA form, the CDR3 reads TGTGCCAGCAGCCCGGACCACACGCCTCCAGGGAAACTGTTTTTT.

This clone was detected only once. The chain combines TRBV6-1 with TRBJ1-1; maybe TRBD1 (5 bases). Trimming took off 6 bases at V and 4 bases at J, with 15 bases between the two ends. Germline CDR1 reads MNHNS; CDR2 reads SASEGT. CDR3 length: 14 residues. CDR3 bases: TGTGCCAGCAGCCTCCGGGACCGGGGCACTGAAGCTTTCTTT. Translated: CASSLRDRGTEAFF.

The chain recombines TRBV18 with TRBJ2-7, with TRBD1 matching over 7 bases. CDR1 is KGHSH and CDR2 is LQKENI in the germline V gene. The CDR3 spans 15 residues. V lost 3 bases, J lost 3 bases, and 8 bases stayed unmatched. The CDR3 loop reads CASSPVRQGVYEQYF. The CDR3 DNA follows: TGTGCCAGCTCACCGGTTAGGCAGGGGGTCTACGAGCAGTACTTC.

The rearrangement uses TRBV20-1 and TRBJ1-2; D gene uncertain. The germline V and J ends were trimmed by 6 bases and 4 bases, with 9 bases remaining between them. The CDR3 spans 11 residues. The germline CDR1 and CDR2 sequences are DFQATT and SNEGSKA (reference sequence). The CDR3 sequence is CSAKPSYGYTF. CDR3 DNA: TGCAGTGCCAAGCCCAGCTATGGCTACACCTTC.

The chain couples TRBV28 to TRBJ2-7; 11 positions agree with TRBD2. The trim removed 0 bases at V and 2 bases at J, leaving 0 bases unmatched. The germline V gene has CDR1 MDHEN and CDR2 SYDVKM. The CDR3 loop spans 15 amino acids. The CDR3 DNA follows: TGTGCCAGCAGTTTATGGACTAGCGGGACCTACGAGCAGTACTTC. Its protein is CASSLWTSGTYEQYF.

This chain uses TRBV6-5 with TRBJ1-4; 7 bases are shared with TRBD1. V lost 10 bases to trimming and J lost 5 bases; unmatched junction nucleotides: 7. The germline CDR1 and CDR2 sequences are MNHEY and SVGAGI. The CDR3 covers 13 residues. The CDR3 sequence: CAIKTGHNEKLFF. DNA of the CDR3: TGTGCCATTAAGACAGGGCACAATGAAAAACTGTTTTTT.

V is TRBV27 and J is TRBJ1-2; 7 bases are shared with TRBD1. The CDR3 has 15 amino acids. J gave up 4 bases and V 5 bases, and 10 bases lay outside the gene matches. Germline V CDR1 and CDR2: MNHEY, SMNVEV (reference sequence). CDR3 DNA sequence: TGTGCCAGCAGTACCCGGGACAGTTCTTTCTATGGCTACACCTTC. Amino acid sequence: CASSTRDSSFYGYTF.

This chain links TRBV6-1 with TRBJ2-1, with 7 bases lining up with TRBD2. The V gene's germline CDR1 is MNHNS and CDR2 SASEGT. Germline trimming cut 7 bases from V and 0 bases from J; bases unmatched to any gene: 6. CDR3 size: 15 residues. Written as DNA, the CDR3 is TGTGCCAGCAAACTAGCGACGAACTCCTACAATGAGCAGTTCTTC. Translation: CASKLATNSYNEQFF.

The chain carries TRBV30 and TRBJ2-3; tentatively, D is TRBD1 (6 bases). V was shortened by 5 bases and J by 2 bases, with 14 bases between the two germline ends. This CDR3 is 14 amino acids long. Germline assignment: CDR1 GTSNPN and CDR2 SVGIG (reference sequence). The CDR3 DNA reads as TGTGCCTGGGACGGACAGCTATTCACAGATACGCAGTATTTT. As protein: CAWDGQLFTDTQYF.

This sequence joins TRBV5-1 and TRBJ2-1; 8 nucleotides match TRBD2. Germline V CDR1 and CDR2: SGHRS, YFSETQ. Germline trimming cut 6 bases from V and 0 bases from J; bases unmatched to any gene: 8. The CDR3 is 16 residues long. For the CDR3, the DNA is TGCGCCAGCACCTTAATAGCGGGGAGCTCCTACAATGAGCAGTTCTTC. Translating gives CASTLIAGSSYNEQFF.

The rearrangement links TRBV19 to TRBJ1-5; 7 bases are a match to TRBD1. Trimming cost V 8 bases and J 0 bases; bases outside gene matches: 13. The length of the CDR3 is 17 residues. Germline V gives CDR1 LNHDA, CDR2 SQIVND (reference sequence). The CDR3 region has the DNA TGTGCCAGTCATTGGGGACAGAGAGCGAATAGCAATCAGCCCCAGCATTTT. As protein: CASHWGQRANSNQPQHF. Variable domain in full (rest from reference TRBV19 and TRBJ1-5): DGGITQSPKYLFRKEGQNVTLSCEQNLNHDAMYWYRQDPGQGLRLIYYSQIVNDFQKGDIAEGYSVSREKKESFPLTVTSAQKNPTAFYLCASHWGQRANSNQPQHFGDGTRLSIL.

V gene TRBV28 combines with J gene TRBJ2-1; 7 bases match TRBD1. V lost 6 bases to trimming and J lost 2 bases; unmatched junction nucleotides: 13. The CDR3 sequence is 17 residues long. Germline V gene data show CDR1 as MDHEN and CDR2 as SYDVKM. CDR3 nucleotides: TGTGCCAGCAGCCTAGGGGTCGGGCAGGGGGCCTACAATGAGCAGTTCTTC. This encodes CASSLGVGQGAYNEQFF.

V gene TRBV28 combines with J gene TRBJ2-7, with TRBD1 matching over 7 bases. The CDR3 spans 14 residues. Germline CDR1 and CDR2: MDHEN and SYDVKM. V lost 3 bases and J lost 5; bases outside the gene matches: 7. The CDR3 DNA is TGTGCCAGCAGTTTTATACAGGGGAAGCACGAGCAGTACTTC. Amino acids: CASSFIQGKHEQYF.

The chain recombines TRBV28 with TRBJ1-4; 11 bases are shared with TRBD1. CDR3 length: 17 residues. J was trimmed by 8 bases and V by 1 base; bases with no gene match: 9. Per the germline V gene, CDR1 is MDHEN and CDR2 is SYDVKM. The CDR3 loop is CASSLFLDRGRREKLFF. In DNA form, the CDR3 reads TGTGCCAGCAGTTTATTCTTGGACAGGGGGCGGAGGGAAAAACTGTTTTTT.

The CDR3 spells CASSSTGGLNEQFF. The CDR3 DNA sequence: TGTGCCAGCAGCTCCACAGGGGGCTTAAATGAGCAGTTCTTC. The chain is built from TRBV7-3 and TRBJ2-1; TRBD1 matches 9 bases. Germline V gene data show CDR1 as SGHTA and CDR2 as FQGTGA. After removal of 4 bases from V and 7 bases from J, the junction contained 5 bases not matched to a gene. The CDR3 runs to 14 residues. The full variable domain, in which reference TRBV7-3 and TRBJ2-1 provide the parts outside the CDR3, is GAGVSQTPSNKVTEKGKYVELRCDPISGHTALYWYRQSLGQGPEFLIYFQGTGAADDSGLPNDRFFAVRPEGSVSTLKIQRTERGDSAVYLCASSSTGGLNEQFFGPGTRLTVL.

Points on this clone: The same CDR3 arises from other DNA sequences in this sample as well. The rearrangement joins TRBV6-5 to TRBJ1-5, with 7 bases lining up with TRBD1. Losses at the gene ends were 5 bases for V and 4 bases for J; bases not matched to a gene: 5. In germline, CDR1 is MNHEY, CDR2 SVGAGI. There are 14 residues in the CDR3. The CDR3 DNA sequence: TGTGCCAGCAGTCACAGGGGAGGGAATCAGCCCCAGCATTTT. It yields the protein CASSHRGGNQPQHF.